This T cell receptor beta chain was identified in a study of blood T cell repertoires in COVID-19. The CDR3 totals 14 residues. V gave up 7 bases and J gave up 8 bases; unmatched junction bases: 11. Germline V gene data show CDR1 as SGHTA and CDR2 as FQGNSA. Assay: immunoSEQ multiplex PCR; the TCRdb copy retains only in-frame clones and omits some. Of 490,000 or so clones in the sample, approximately 90% were seen once. The J gene is TRBJ2-1, the V gene TRBV7-2, with 7 bases that match TRBD2. The clonotype comes from a middle-aged woman who had recovered from COVID-19. The sample taken for sequencing was PBMCs or T cells enriched from blood (not recorded which). The CDR3 nucleotides are TGTGCCAGCAACCGCCGGGGGGTCTCGGATGAGCAGTTCTTC. Translating gives CASNRRGVSDEQFF.